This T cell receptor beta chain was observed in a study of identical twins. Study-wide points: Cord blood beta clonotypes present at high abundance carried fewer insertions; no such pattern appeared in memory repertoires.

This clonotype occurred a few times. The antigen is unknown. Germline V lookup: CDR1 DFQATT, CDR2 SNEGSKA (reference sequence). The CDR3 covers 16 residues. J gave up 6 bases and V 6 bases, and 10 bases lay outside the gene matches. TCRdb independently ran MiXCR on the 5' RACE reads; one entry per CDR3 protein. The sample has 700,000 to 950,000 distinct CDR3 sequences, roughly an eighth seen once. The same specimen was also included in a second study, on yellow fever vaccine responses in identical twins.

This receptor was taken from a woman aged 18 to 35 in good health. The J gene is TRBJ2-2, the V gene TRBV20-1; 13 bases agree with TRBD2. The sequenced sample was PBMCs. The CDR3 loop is CSATKGLAGVAGELFF. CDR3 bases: TGCAGTGCCACAAAAGGACTAGCGGGAGTCGCCGGGGAGCTGTTTTTT.